This T cell receptor beta chain was captured by sequencing in a study of blood T cell repertoires in COVID-19. Study at large: Whether acute or convalescent, the COVID-19 samples came from the United States, Italy and Spain. In each case, the material was cDNA or gDNA derived from T cells, B-cell-depleted T cells, or PBMCs.

Assay used: immunoSEQ multiplex PCR; TCRdb lists only in-frame clones, some missing. The top ten clones hold 2.3% of a sample with some 400,000 clones, over 75% of them seen once. The CDR3 totals 15 residues. V gave up 5 bases and J gave up 3 bases, with 15 bases separating them. Germline CDR1 SGHKS, CDR2 YYEKEE (reference sequence). Sequenced material: peripheral blood. The receptor was isolated from a woman between 55 and 75 years old with COVID-19, enrolled during active disease. This chain uses TRBV5-5 with TRBJ1-3, with D tentatively TRBD1 (6 bases). As DNA, the CDR3 is TGTGCCAGCAGTCCCGGGGGGGCCGGTGGAAACACCATATATTTT. This codes for CASSPGGAGGNTIYF.